Listed here are 14 T cell receptor beta chains from one sample, sequenced in a study of CD8 T cells in ankylosing spondylitis. TCRdb called the 5' RACE reads again in MiXCR, with one record for every CDR3 protein. This sample has 250,000 to 300,000 distinct CDR3 sequences, with 18% found just once. Material: blood, either unsorted or a sorted T cell fraction (not recorded which). These receptors originate from a male donor with ankylosing spondylitis or in good health (not recorded which).

This chain links TRBV7-8 with TRBJ1-5; D may be TRBD1 (5 bases). CDR1 SGHVS and CDR2 FQNEAQ come from the germline V gene. The germline V and J ends were trimmed by 1 base and 2 bases, with 9 bases remaining between them. This CDR3 is built from 15 residues. CDR3 sequence (DNA): TGTGCCAGCAGCTTAGAGGTGGGGGGCAATCAGCCCCAGCATTTT. This codes for CASSLEVGGNQPQHF.

This clonotype occurred a few times. The rearrangement links TRBV9 to TRBJ2-3, with 8 bases aligning to TRBD1. Per germline, CDR1 SGDLS and CDR2 YYNGEE. With 2 bases clipped from V and 3 bases from J, the junction kept 5 bases outside the gene matches. This CDR3 comprises 15 residues. Here the CDR3 DNA reads TGTGCCAGCAGCGTGCAACAGGGGGTAACAGATACGCAGTATTTT. Protein sequence: CASSVQQGVTDTQYF.

The chain recombines TRBV29-1 with TRBJ2-6; 7 nucleotides match TRBD1. This CDR3 has 14 residues. V lost 5 bases and J lost 1; bases outside the gene matches: 2. CDR1 is SQVTM, CDR2 ANQGSEA, per germline. CDR3 DNA sequence: TGCAGCGTTCAGGGGGTGTCTGGGGCCAACGTCCTGACTTTC. Translated, it gives CSVQGVSGANVLTF.

This chain connects TRBV4-2 to TRBJ2-2, with D uncertain. CDR1 and CDR2 from the germline V gene are LGHNA and YNFKEQ. CDR3 length: 13 amino acids. V was clipped by 0 bases and J by 5 bases, with 4 bases between them. DNA of the CDR3: TGTGCCAGCAGCCAAGACGTGACCGGGGAGCTGTTTTTT. Translation: CASSQDVTGELFF.

The V and J genes are TRBV4-2 and TRBJ2-3, with D perhaps TRBD2 (6 bases). Germline-derived CDR1 and CDR2 are LGHNA and YNFKEQ. V was pared by 0 bases and J by 6 bases, with 13 bases between. The CDR3 extends over 15 amino acids. The chain's CDR3 is CASSQEEGRRDTQYF. The CDR3 bases are TGTGCCAGCAGCCAAGAGGAGGGTCGAAGGGATACGCAGTATTTT.

This clonotype was seen a few times. This chain links TRBV25-1 with TRBJ2-5; 14 positions agree with TRBD2. This CDR3 spans 16 amino acids. Germline-derived CDR1 and CDR2 are MGHDK and SYGVNS. V shed 2 bases, J shed 9 bases, and the junction held 8 bases outside the gene matches. CDR3 DNA: TGTGCCAGCAGTGAACCTGGACTAGCGGGGGGTGGGGCCCAGTACTTC. Protein product: CASSEPGLAGGGAQYF.

This clonotype was seen a few times. The J gene is TRBJ2-7, the V gene TRBV7-6, with D perhaps matching TRBD2 (6 bases). There are 14 residues in the CDR3. The germline V gene has CDR1 SGHVS and CDR2 FNYEAQ. V shed 8 bases and J shed 2 bases, with 16 bases lying between them. The CDR3 protein is CASGGPLNTYEQYF. CDR3 DNA sequence: TGTGCCAGCGGAGGGCCCCTCAATACCTACGAGCAGTACTTC.

This clonotype occurred a few times. The chain is built from TRBV6-5 and TRBJ1-2; D is unresolved. This CDR3 is built from 13 residues. V lost 0 bases to trimming and J lost 1 base, with 3 bases between them. From germline, CDR1 is MNHEY and CDR2 SVGAGI. The CDR3 spells CASSYSFNYGYTF. The CDR3 DNA follows: TGTGCCAGCAGTTACTCATTTAACTATGGCTACACCTTC.

This clonotype has a handful of counts. CDR3 DNA: TGTGCCAGCAGCTCACCGGGACAGCCACCAGATACGCAGTATTTT. The encoded protein is CASSSPGQPPDTQYF. The chain uses TRBV5-4 and TRBJ2-3; TRBD1 aligns across 7 bases. After removal of 3 bases from V and 4 bases from J, the junction contained 8 bases not matched to a gene. The CDR3 length is 15 residues. The germline V gene encodes CDR1 SGHNT and CDR2 YYREEE (reference sequence).

This clonotype was counted between two and nine times. The rearrangement links TRBV20-1 to TRBJ2-3; the D gene is possibly TRBD2 (6 bases). Per the germline V gene, CDR1 is DFQATT and CDR2 is SNEGSKA (reference sequence). CDR3 length equals 15 residues. Trimming removed 4 bases from V and 0 bases from J, with 14 bases in between. Here the CDR3 DNA reads TGCAGTGCTAACATAGCGGAAACAAGCACAGATACGCAGTATTTT. Translated: CSANIAETSTDTQYF.

This clonotype was picked up a small number of times. The rearrangement uses TRBV7-3 and TRBJ2-1; the D is unclear. Germline V lookup: CDR1 SGHTA, CDR2 FQGTGA. The CDR3 consists of 13 residues. V lost 5 bases and J 3 bases, leaving 8 bases between the germline ends. The CDR3 nucleotides read TGTGCCAGCAGCCGTAATTTCTACAATGAGCAGTTCTTC. It is translated as CASSRNFYNEQFF.

This clonotype occurred a few times. The V and J genes are TRBV5-1 and TRBJ2-7; 9 nucleotides agree with TRBD1. The CDR3 loop spans 14 amino acids. In germline, CDR1 is SGHRS, CDR2 YFSETQ. The V and J ends lost 1 base and 5 bases, in that order; junction bases with no gene match: 4. In DNA form, the CDR3 reads TGCGCCAGCAGCTTGAGGGACAGGGCCCACGAGCAGTACTTC. It is translated as CASSLRDRAHEQYF. The full variable domain, completed using reference TRBV5-1 and TRBJ2-7, is KAGVTQTPRYLIKTRGQQVTLSCSPISGHRSVSWYQQTPGQGLQFLFEYFSETQRNKGNFPGRFSGRQFSNSRSEMNVSTLELGDSALYLCASSLRDRAHEQYFGPGTRLTVT.

A few counts support this clonotype. The chain is built from TRBV25-1 and TRBJ2-4, with unresolved D. Germline CDR1 MGHDK, CDR2 SYGVNS. V gave up 3 bases and J gave up 8 bases, with 14 bases separating them. CDR3 size: 14 residues. Here the CDR3 DNA reads TGTGCCAGCAGTGATGTGTGGGATGAAGACATTCAGTACTTC. Its protein is CASSDVWDEDIQYF.

This clonotype came up many times. This chain connects TRBV29-1 to TRBJ1-1; D is perhaps TRBD1 (5 bases). The CDR3 runs 18 residues. Germline V gene lookup returns CDR1 SQVTM and CDR2 ANQGSEA. The germline V and J ends were trimmed by 0 bases and 5 bases, with 25 bases remaining between them. CDR3 amino acids: CSVEDLPSGQGIQTEAFF. The DNA for the CDR3 is TGCAGCGTTGAAGATCTCCCATCTGGCCAGGGAATACAAACTGAAGCTTTCTTT.